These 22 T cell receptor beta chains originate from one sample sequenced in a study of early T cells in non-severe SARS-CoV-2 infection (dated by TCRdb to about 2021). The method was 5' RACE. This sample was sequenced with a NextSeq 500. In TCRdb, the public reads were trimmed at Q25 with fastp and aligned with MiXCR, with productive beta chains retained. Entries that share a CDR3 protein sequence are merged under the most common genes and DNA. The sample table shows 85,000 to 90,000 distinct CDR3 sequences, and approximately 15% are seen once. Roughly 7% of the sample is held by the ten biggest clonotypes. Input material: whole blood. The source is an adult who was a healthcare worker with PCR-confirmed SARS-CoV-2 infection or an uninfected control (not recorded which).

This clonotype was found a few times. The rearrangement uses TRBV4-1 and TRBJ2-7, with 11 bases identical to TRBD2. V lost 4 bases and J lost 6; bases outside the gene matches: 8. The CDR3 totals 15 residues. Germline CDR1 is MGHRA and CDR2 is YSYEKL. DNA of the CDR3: TGCGCCAGCAGCCCAGTGGGGACTAGCGGTCGCGAGCAGTACTTC. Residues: CASSPVGTSGREQYF.

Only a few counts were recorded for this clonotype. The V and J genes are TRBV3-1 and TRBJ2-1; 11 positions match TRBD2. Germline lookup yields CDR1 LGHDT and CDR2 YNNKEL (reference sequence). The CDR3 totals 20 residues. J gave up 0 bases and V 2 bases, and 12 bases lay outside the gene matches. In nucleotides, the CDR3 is TGTGCCAGCAGCCAACCGGGACTAGCGGCGTCCTATAGCTCCTACAATGAGCAGTTCTTC. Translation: CASSQPGLAASYSSYNEQFF.

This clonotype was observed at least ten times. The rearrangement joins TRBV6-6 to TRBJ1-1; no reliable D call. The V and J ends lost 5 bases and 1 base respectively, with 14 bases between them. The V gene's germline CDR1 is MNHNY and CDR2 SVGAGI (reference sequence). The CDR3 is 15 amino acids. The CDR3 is CASSPHLLSNTEAFF. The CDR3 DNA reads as TGTGCCAGCAGTCCCCACCTTCTGTCGAACACTGAAGCTTTCTTT.

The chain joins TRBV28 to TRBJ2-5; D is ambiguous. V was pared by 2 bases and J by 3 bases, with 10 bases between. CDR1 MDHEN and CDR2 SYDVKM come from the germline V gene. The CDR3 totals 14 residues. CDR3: CASSLETAKETQYF. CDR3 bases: TGTGCCAGCAGTTTAGAAACAGCGAAAGAGACCCAGTACTTC.

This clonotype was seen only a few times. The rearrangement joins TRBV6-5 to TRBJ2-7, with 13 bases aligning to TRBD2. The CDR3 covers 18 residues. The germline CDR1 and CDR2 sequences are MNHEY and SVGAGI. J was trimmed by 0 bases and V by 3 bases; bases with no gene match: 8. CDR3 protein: CASSYLGLAGPSSYEQYF. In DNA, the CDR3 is TGTGCCAGCAGTTATTTGGGACTAGCGGGACCTAGCTCCTACGAGCAGTACTTC.

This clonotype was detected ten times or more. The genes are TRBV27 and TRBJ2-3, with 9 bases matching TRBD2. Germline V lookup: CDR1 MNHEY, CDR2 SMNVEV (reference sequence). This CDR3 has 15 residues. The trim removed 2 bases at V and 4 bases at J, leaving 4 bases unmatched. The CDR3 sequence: CASSLRGLAPDTQYF. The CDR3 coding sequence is TGTGCCAGCAGTTTACGGGGACTAGCCCCAGATACGCAGTATTTT.

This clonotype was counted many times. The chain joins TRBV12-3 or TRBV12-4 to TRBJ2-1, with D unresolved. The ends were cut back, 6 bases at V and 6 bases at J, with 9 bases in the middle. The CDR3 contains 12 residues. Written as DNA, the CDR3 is TGTGCCAGCAGCCCCGGGTCCAATGAGCAGTTCTTC. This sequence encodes CASSPGSNEQFF.

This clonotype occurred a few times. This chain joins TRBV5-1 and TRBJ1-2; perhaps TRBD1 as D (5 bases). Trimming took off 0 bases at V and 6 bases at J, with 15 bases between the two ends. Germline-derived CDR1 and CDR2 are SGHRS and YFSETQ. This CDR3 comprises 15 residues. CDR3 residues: CASSLVRGADDGYTF. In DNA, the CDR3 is TGCGCCAGCAGCTTGGTAAGGGGTGCAGACGATGGCTACACCTTC.

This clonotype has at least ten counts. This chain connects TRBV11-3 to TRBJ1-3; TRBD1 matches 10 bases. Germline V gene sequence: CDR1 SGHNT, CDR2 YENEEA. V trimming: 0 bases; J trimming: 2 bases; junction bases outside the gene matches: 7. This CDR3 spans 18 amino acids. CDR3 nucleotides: TGTGCCAGCAGCTTAGATCGGACAGGGGGAATGCCTGGAAACACCATATATTTT. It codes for CASSLDRTGGMPGNTIYF.

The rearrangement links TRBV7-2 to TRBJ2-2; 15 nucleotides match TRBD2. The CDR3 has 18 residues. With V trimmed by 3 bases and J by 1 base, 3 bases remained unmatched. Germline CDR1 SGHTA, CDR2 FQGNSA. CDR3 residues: CASSLPGLAGGNTGELFF. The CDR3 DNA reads TGTGCCAGCAGCTTGCCGGGACTAGCGGGAGGGAACACCGGGGAGCTGTTTTTT.

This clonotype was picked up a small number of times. In DNA, the CDR3 is TGTGCCAGCAGCCAAGCTTTGGGGGACACCGGGGAGCTGTTTTTT. As protein: CASSQALGDTGELFF. This chain uses TRBV3-1 with TRBJ2-2; D could derive from TRBD1 or TRBD2 (5 bases each). The CDR3 totals 15 residues. CDR1 is LGHDT, CDR2 YNNKEL, per germline (reference sequence). V lost 1 base and J lost 3, with 9 bases in between.

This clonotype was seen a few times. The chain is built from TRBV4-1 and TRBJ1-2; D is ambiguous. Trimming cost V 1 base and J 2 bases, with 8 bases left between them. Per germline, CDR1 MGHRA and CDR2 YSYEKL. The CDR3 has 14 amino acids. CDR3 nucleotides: TGCGCCAGCAGCCAAGGAAGCCAGAACTATGGCTACACCTTC. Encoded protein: CASSQGSQNYGYTF.

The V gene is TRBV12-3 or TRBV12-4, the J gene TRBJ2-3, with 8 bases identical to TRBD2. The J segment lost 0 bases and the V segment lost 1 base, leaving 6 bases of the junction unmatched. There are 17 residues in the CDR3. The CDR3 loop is CASSLDIAGSSTDTQYF. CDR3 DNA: TGTGCCAGCAGTTTAGATATAGCGGGGTCAAGCACAGATACGCAGTATTTT.

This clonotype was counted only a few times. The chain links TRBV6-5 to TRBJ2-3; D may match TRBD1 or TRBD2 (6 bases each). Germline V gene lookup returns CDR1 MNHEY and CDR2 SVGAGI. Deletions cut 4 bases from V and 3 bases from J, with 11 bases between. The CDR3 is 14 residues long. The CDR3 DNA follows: TGTGCCAGCAGTTCTCGAGGGGGGACAGATACGCAGTATTTT. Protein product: CASSSRGGTDTQYF.

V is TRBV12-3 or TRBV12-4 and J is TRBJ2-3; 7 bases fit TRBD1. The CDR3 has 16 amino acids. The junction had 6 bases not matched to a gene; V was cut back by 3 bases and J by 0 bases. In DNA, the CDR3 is TGTGCCAGCAGTTTCGCAGACAGGGCGAGCACAGATACGCAGTATTTT. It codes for CASSFADRASTDTQYF.

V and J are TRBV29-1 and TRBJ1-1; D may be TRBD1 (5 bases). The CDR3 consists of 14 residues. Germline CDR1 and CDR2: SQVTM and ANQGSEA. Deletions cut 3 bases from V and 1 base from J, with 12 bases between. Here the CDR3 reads CSVDPGAGNTEAFF. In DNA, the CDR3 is TGCAGCGTTGATCCTGGGGCAGGGAACACTGAAGCTTTCTTT.

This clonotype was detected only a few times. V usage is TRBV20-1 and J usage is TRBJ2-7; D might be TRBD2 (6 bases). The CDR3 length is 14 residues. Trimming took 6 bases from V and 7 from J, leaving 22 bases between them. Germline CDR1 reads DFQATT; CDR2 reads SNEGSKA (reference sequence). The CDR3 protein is CSAPPGTSVGEQYF. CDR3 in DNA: TGCAGTGCCCCTCCGGGGACTTCCGTGGGAGAGCAGTACTTC.

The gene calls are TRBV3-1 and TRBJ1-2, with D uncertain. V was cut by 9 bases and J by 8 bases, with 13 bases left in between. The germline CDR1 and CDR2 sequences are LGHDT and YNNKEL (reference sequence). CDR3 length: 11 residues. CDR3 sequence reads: CASSRGRGYTF. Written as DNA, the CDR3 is TGTGCCAGTTCACGAGGTCGCGGCTACACCTTC.

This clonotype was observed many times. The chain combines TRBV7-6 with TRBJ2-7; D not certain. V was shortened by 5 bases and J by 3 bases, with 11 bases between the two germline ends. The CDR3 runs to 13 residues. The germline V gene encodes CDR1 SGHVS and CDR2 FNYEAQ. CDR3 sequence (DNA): TGTGCCAGCAGCCGGGCCGTTAACTACGAGCAGTACTTC. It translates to CASSRAVNYEQYF.

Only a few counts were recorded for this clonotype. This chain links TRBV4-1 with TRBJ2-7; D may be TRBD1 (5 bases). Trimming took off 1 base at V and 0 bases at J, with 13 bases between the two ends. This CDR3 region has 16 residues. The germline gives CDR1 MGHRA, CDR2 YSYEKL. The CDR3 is CASSQGPPGSSYEQYF. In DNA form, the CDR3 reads TGCGCCAGCAGCCAAGGGCCCCCAGGGTCCTCCTACGAGCAGTACTTC.

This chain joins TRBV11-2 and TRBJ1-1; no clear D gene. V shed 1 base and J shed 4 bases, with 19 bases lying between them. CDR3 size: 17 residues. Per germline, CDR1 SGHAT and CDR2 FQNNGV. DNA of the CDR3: TGTGCCAGCAGCTTAGTTTATGGCAGAATATTAGGCACTGAAGCTTTCTTT. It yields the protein CASSLVYGRILGTEAFF.

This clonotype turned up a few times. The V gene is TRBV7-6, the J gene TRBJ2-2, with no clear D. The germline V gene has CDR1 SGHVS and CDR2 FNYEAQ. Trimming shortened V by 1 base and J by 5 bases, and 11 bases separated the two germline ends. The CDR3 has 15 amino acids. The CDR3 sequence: CASSLVEVGTGELFF. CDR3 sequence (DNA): TGTGCCAGCAGCTTAGTTGAGGTCGGGACCGGGGAGCTGTTTTTT.